A single sample gave rise to the 22 T cell receptor beta chains below, sequenced in a study of early T cells in non-severe SARS-CoV-2 infection. TCRdb ran MiXCR on the 5' RACE reads and lists one entry per CDR3 protein. The sample holds 50,000 or so distinct CDR3 sequences, just over 8% seen once. Material for sequencing was whole blood. These receptors all come from an adult who was a healthcare worker with PCR-confirmed SARS-CoV-2 infection or an uninfected control (not recorded which).

This clonotype was recorded at least ten times. V usage is TRBV7-3 and J usage is TRBJ2-7, with a weak D call TRBD1 (6 bases). This CDR3 spans 13 amino acids. Per the germline V gene, CDR1 is SGHTA and CDR2 is FQGTGA. V was trimmed by 5 bases and J by 6 bases, leaving 14 bases between them. The CDR3 is CASSVSQGSEQYF. The CDR3 DNA reads as TGTGCCAGCAGCGTATCACAGGGTTCCGAGCAGTACTTC.

By share of the sample, this clonotype is medium-sized. V and J are TRBV29-1 and TRBJ1-5; D might be TRBD1 (5 bases). The germline V gene has CDR1 SQVTM and CDR2 ANQGSEA. V lost 4 bases, J lost 7 bases, and 11 bases lay in between. This CDR3 comprises 12 residues. The CDR3 region is CSVGGVGQPQHF. CDR3 sequence (DNA): TGCAGCGTTGGGGGGGTAGGACAGCCCCAGCATTTT.

This clonotype came up many times. As DNA, the CDR3 is TGCGCCAGCAGCGGGACTAGCGGGAGCTCCTACGAGCAGTACTTC. Protein: CASSGTSGSSYEQYF. The chain has TRBV10-2 and TRBJ2-7; the match to TRBD2 covers 14 bases. Germline trimming cut 6 bases from V and 0 bases from J; bases unmatched to any gene: 1. This CDR3 region has 15 residues. In germline, CDR1 is WSHSY, CDR2 SAAADI.

This clonotype was counted ten times or more. The chain joins TRBV6-1 to TRBJ1-1; TRBD1 is a possible D gene (6 bases). Germline CDR1 is MNHNS and CDR2 is SASEGT. The CDR3 is 16 residues long. Trimming removed 0 bases at V and 3 bases at J, with 14 bases between. The CDR3 protein is CASSEAFAQGDTEAFF. DNA of the CDR3: TGTGCCAGCAGTGAAGCCTTCGCACAGGGTGACACTGAAGCTTTCTTT.

V gene TRBV27 combines with J gene TRBJ2-1; D not resolved. Germline assignment: CDR1 MNHEY and CDR2 SMNVEV (reference sequence). The CDR3 consists of 11 residues. Trimming removed 4 bases at V and 7 bases at J, with 5 bases between. CDR3 DNA: TGTGCCAGCAGTTCGATAAATGAGCAGTTCTTC. Its translation is CASSSINEQFF.

This clonotype has only a few counts. The chain carries TRBV20-1 and TRBJ1-2; no clear D gene. Germline V gene sequence: CDR1 DFQATT, CDR2 SNEGSKA (reference sequence). Deletions cut 5 bases from V and 7 bases from J, with 14 bases between. There are 12 residues in the CDR3. The CDR3 spells CSAPDGRGGYTF. CDR3 DNA sequence: TGCAGTGCTCCTGACGGGAGAGGTGGCTACACCTTC.

This clonotype was found a few times. CDR3 sequence (DNA): TGTGCCAGCAGTCCTCATCGGACACAGAGGGGGGAGACCCAGTACTTC. It specifies CASSPHRTQRGETQYF. V usage is TRBV28 and J usage is TRBJ2-5, with D tentatively TRBD1 (6 bases). V was clipped by 5 bases and J by 5 bases, with 21 bases between them. Looked up from germline, CDR1 is MDHEN and CDR2 is SYDVKM. The CDR3 runs 16 residues.

At least ten counts were recorded for this clonotype. The V gene is TRBV5-1, the J gene TRBJ1-1; 7 bases align to TRBD1. The CDR3 length is 13 residues. V lost 7 bases and J lost 4; bases outside the gene matches: 7. Germline-derived CDR1 and CDR2 are SGHRS and YFSETQ. In DNA, the CDR3 is TGCGCCAGCCTGCCGACAGGGACCACTGAAGCTTTCTTT. This encodes CASLPTGTTEAFF.

This clonotype was detected many times. The V gene is TRBV12-3 or TRBV12-4, the J gene TRBJ1-2; 8 bases are shared with TRBD1. The J segment lost 8 bases and the V segment lost 5 bases, leaving 7 bases of the junction unmatched. The CDR3 covers 13 residues. CDR3 sequence: CASSRTGSRGYTF. CDR3 DNA sequence: TGTGCCAGCAGTCGGACAGGGAGTAGGGGCTACACCTTC.

This clonotype was observed a few times. The V and J genes are TRBV7-2 and TRBJ1-2; 8 nucleotides agree with TRBD1. This CDR3 region has 14 residues. Germline CDR1 reads SGHTA; CDR2 reads FQGNSA. V lost 8 bases, J lost 3 bases, and 8 bases stayed unmatched. CDR3 bases: TGTGCCAGCGGGAGGACAGGGAGCTACTATGGCTACACCTTC. Residues: CASGRTGSYYGYTF.

J is TRBJ1-1 and V is TRBV20-1; maybe TRBD1 (5 bases). With 0 bases removed from V and 4 bases from J, the gap between germline ends came to 6 bases. The CDR3 sequence is 12 residues long. Germline V gene lookup returns CDR1 DFQATT and CDR2 SNEGSKA (reference sequence). CDR3: CSAREGPTEAFF. Written as DNA, the CDR3 is TGCAGTGCTAGAGAGGGACCCACTGAAGCTTTCTTT.

This clonotype was detected only a few times. J is TRBJ2-7 and V is TRBV6-6, with D possibly TRBD2 on 6 matching bases. The CDR3 has 16 amino acids. Germline assignment: CDR1 MNHNY and CDR2 SVGAGI (reference sequence). Trimming took off 4 bases at V and 1 base at J, with 17 bases between the two ends. Here the CDR3 DNA reads TGTGCCAGCAGTTTGCCTAGCGTCGGGGGATCCTACGAGCAGTACTTC. Protein sequence: CASSLPSVGGSYEQYF.

This chain uses TRBV19 with TRBJ1-1; D gene uncertain. This CDR3 contains 12 residues. Germline CDR1 LNHDA, CDR2 SQIVND (reference sequence). V was trimmed by 5 bases and J by 3 bases, leaving 7 bases between them. The CDR3 DNA reads as TGTGCCAGTAGTCCCGGTTACACTGAAGCTTTCTTT. As protein: CASSPGYTEAFF.

The J gene is TRBJ1-1, the V gene TRBV7-9; no definite D call. This CDR3 spans 13 amino acids. Trimming removed 0 bases from V and 9 bases from J, with 11 bases in between. Germline loops: CDR1 SEHNR, CDR2 FQNEAQ (reference sequence). This CDR3 reads CASSLAERVQAFF. The CDR3 DNA sequence: TGTGCCAGCAGCTTAGCGGAACGGGTTCAAGCTTTCTTT.

This clonotype has ten or more counts. This rearrangement joins TRBV5-1 to TRBJ1-4; D gene uncertain. The germline V gene has CDR1 SGHRS and CDR2 YFSETQ. The ends were cut back, 0 bases at V and 8 bases at J, with 11 bases in the middle. The CDR3 extends over 14 amino acids. The DNA for the CDR3 is TGCGCCAGCAGCTTGGTTTCCGGGTTGGAAAAACTGTTTTTT. This translates into CASSLVSGLEKLFF.

This clonotype occurred many times. The gene calls are TRBV29-1 and TRBJ1-2, with 7 bases fitting TRBD1. CDR3 length: 13 amino acids. Losses at the gene ends were 4 bases for V and 4 bases for J; bases not matched to a gene: 6. CDR1 and CDR2 from the germline V gene are SQVTM and ANQGSEA. Here the CDR3 reads CSVVDRVGYGYTF. CDR3 sequence (DNA): TGCAGCGTTGTCGACAGGGTCGGCTATGGCTACACCTTC.

This clonotype was seen a single time. DNA of the CDR3: TGTGCCAGCAGCCAAGAGGCCCGGGCTGAGCAGTTCTTC. Residues: CASSQEARAEQFF. The chain carries TRBV14 and TRBJ2-1, with D hard to call. The CDR3 length is 13 residues. Deletions cut 0 bases from V and 9 bases from J, with 9 bases between. Germline CDR1 SGHDN, CDR2 FVKESK.

This clonotype was found many times. The V gene is TRBV6-5, the J gene TRBJ2-1, with 7 bases aligning to TRBD2. Germline lookup yields CDR1 MNHEY and CDR2 SVGAGI. V was pared by 0 bases and J by 4 bases, with 9 bases of the junction left unmatched. There are 17 residues in the CDR3. CDR3 bases: TGTGCCAGCAGTTACTCCCTCGCTAGCGGTCCTTACAATGAGCAGTTCTTC. This gives the protein CASSYSLASGPYNEQFF.

The sample holds a few counts of this clonotype. V and J are TRBV3-1 and TRBJ1-5; no definite D call. This CDR3 comprises 15 residues. The germline CDR1 and CDR2 sequences are LGHDT and YNNKEL (reference sequence). The germline V and J ends were trimmed by 2 bases and 11 bases, with 19 bases remaining between them. The CDR3 region is CASSQLGIPQTAQHF. As DNA, the CDR3 is TGTGCCAGCAGCCAATTGGGGATCCCCCAGACGGCCCAGCATTTT.

This clonotype occurred many times. The V gene is TRBV20-1, the J gene TRBJ2-1; 8 nucleotides agree with TRBD2. The V and J ends lost 5 bases and 2 bases, in that order; junction bases with no gene match: 8. From germline, CDR1 is DFQATT and CDR2 SNEGSKA (reference sequence). This CDR3 is built from 15 residues. CDR3 coding DNA: TGCAGTGCTGCCAGCGGAGCGGGGGCCTACAATGAGCAGTTCTTC. Protein sequence: CSAASGAGAYNEQFF.

A few counts support this clonotype. V usage is TRBV14 and J usage is TRBJ2-7; 7 positions match TRBD1. The CDR3 extends over 15 amino acids. Germline V lookup: CDR1 SGHDN, CDR2 FVKESK. Unmatched junction bases numbered 13, after V lost 4 bases and J lost 7 bases. The CDR3 reads CASSPHARGLREQYF. The CDR3 region has the DNA TGTGCCAGCAGCCCCCACGCCAGGGGGTTGAGGGAGCAGTACTTC.

The CDR3 DNA reads TGTGCCAGCAGCCCGCCGGGACTAGCGGGGAACAATGAGCAGTTCTTC. Its translation is CASSPPGLAGNNEQFF. The chain is built from TRBV7-2 and TRBJ2-1, with 13 bases fitting TRBD2. Germline loops: CDR1 SGHTA, CDR2 FQGNSA. J lost 5 bases, V lost 5 bases, and 6 bases had no gene match. The CDR3 sequence is 16 residues long.